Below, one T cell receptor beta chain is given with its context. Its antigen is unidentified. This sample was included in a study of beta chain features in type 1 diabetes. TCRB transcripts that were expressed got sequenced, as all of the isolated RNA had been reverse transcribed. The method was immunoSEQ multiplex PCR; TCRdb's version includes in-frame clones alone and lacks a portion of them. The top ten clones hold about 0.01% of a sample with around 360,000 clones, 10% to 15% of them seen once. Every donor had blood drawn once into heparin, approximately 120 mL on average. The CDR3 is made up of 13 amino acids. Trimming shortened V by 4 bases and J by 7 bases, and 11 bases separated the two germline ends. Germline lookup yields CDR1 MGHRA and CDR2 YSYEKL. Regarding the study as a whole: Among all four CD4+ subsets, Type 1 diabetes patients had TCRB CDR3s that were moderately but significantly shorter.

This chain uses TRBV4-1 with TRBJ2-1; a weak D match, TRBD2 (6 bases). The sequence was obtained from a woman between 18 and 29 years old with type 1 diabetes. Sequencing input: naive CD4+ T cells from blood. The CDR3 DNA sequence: TGCGCCAGCAGCCCACGACTAGAGAATGAGCAGTTCTTC. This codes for CASSPRLENEQFF.